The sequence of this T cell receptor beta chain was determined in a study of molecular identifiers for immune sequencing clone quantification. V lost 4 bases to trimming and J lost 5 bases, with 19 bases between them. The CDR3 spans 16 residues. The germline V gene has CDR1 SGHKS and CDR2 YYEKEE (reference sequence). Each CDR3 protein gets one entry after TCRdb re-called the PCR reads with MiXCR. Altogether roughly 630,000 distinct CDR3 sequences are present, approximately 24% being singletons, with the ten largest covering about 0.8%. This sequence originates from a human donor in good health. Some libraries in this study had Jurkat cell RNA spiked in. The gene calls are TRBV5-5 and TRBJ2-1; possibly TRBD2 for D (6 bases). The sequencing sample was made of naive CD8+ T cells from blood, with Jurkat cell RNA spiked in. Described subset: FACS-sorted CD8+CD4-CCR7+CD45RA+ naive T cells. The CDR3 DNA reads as TGTGCCAGCAGCCAGGACTACCCCCAATACAACAATGAGCAGTTCTTC. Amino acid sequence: CASSQDYPQYNNEQFF.